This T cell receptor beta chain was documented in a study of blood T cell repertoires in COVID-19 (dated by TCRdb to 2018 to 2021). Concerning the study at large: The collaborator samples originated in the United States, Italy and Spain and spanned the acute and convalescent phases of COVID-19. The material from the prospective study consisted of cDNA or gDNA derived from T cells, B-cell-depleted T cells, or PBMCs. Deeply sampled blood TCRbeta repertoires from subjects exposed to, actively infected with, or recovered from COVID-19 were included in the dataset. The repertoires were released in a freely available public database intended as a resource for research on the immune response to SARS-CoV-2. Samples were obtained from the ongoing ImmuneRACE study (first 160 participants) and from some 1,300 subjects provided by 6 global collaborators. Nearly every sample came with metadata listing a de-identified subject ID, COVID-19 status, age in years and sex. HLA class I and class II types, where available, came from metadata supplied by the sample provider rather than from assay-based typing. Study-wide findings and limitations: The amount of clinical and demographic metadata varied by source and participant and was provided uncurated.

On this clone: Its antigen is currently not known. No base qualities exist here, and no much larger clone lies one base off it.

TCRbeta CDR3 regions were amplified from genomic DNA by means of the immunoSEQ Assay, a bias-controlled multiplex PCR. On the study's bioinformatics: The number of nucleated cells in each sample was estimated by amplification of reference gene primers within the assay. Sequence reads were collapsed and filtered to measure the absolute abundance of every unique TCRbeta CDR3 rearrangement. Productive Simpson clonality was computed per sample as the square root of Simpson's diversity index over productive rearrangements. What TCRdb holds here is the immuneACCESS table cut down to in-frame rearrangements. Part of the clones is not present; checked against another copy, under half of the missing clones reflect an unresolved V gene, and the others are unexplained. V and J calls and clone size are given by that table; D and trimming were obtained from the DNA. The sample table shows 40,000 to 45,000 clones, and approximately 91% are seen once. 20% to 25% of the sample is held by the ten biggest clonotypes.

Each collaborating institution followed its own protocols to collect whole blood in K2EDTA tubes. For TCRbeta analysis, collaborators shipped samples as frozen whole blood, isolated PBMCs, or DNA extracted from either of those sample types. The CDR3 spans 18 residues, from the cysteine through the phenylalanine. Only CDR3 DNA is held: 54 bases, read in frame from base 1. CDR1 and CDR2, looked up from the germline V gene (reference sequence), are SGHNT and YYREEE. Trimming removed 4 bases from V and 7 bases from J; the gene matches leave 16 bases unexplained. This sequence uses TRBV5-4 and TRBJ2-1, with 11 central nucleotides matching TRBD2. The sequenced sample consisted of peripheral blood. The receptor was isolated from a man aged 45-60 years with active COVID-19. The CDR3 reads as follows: CASSLGATVASGRNEQFF. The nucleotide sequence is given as TGTGCCAGCAGCCTTGGAGCCACCGTGGCTAGCGGGAGGAATGAGCAGTTCTTC.